These T cell receptor beta chains were read from a single sample in a study of OX40 agonist ivuxolimab in advanced cancers. Measured with immunoSEQ multiplex PCR; TCRdb has only the in-frame clones, and not every one. The sample contains about 55,000 clones, roughly 84% of which appear only once. The material was CD4+ or CD8+ T cells sorted from blood, obtained in a trial of the OX40 agonist ivuxolimab. The receptors derive from an adult with an advanced solid tumor such as melanoma, head and neck, liver or kidney cancer. CDR3s include the opening cysteine and the closing phenylalanine or tryptophan. D genes are given only for firm matches. Clone size is shown for a subset of rows, as once, few, many or a class of expanded clone.

V gene,J gene,D gene,clone size,CDR3 DNA,CDR3 protein
TRBV29-1,TRBJ2-3,NA,NA,TGCAGCGACAGGATGAGTATAAGAGATACGCAGTATTTT,CSDRMSIRDTQYF
TRBV29-1,TRBJ2-7,TRBD1,NA,TGCAGCGCTCGACAGGGAAAATTGGGGCAGTACTTC,CSARQGKLGQYF
TRBV7-2,TRBJ2-7,NA,NA,TGTGCCAGCAGCTTATCGGGCGGGACAATATACGAGCAGTACTTC,CASSLSGGTIYEQYF
TRBV4-2,TRBJ1-2,NA,NA,TGTGCCAGCAGCCAGGACAGCTATGGCTACACCTTC,CASSQDSYGYTF
TRBV5-1,TRBJ2-7,TRBD1,NA,TGCGCCAGCAGCTTACCCGGGACAGGGGCCTACGAGCAGTACTTC,CASSLPGTGAYEQYF
TRBV6-6,TRBJ2-3,NA,NA,TGTGCCAGCAGTCGGACTCAAGATACGCAGTATTTT,CASSRTQDTQYF
TRBV23-1,TRBJ1-6,NA,NA,TGCGCCAGCAGTCCCCTCCGGCGGCCAGGTTATAATTCACCCCTCCACTTT,CASSPLRRPGYNSPLHF
TRBV15,TRBJ1-3,TRBD1,NA,TGTGCCACCAGCACTCCTAAGCCTAGGACAGGGAAAGGAAACACCATATATTTT,CATSTPKPRTGKGNTIYF
TRBV5-1,TRBJ2-2,TRBD2,NA,TGCGCCAGCACGCCACTAGCGTCCACCGGGGAGCTGTTTTTT,CASTPLASTGELFF
TRBV9,TRBJ2-1,NA,NA,TGTGCCAGCAGCGTAGTGGGGGGCTCCTACAATGAGCAGTTCTTC,CASSVVGGSYNEQFF
TRBV7-7,TRBJ2-1,TRBD2,NA,TGTGCCAGCAGCCCCCTCGGGGCGGGAGGGATTTCGGGGGAGCAGTTCTTC,CASSPLGAGGISGEQFF
TRBV19,TRBJ1-2,TRBD1,NA,TGTGCCAGTCGACCAGAGGGACAGACTCACTATGGCTACACCTTC,CASRPEGQTHYGYTF
TRBV19,TRBJ2-1,TRBD1,NA,TGTGCCAGTAGTATAGGGGACAGGGACTACAATGAGCAGTTCTTC,CASSIGDRDYNEQFF
TRBV28,TRBJ2-7,NA,NA,TGTGCCAGCAGTTCACAAAATACTCGTGGCCCCATTTCCTACGAGCAGTACTTC,CASSSQNTRGPISYEQYF
TRBV6-1,TRBJ2-7,TRBD2,NA,TGTGCCAGCAGTGCCCAGCCCGGGACGGGAGGGTCCTACGAGCAGTACTTC,CASSAQPGTGGSYEQYF
TRBV28,TRBJ1-1,NA,NA,TGTGCCAGCAGTTTACAAGACACTGAAGCTTTCTTT,CASSLQDTEAFF
TRBV7-2,TRBJ2-3,TRBD1,NA,TGTGCCAGCAGCCGAGGGACAGGTTTCACAGATACGCAGTATTTT,CASSRGTGFTDTQYF
TRBV11-3,TRBJ2-7,NA,once,TGTGCCAGCAGCCATAAAGAAGGGGCAGCCACATACTTC,CASSHKEGAATYF
TRBV30,TRBJ2-1,TRBD1,NA,TGTGCCTGGAGTCACAGGGGGAATGAGCAGTTCTTC,CAWSHRGNEQFF
TRBV5-1,TRBJ2-6,NA,NA,TGCGCCAGCAGCTTGGAGGGGGGATCCGGGGCCAACGTCCTGACTTTC,CASSLEGGSGANVLTF
TRBV6-1,TRBJ2-3,NA,NA,TGTGCCAGCCAAGGACACGATACGCAGTATTTT,CASQGHDTQYF
TRBV4-3,TRBJ2-3,NA,few,TGCGCCAGCAGCCCTTCACTAGCCCCGGCCCACACAGATACGCAGTATTTT,CASSPSLAPAHTDTQYF
TRBV19,TRBJ1-5,NA,NA,TGTGCCAGCCAAGAGAATAGCAATCAGCCCCAGCATTTT,CASQENSNQPQHF
TRBV12-5,TRBJ2-7,NA,NA,TGTGCTAGTGGTTTGCCAGGTGGTCAGAGCTCCTACGAGCAGTACTTC,CASGLPGGQSSYEQYF
TRBV4-2,TRBJ2-1,NA,NA,TGTGCCAGCAGCCACGGAGTAGCGGCGAATGAGCAGTTCTTC,CASSHGVAANEQFF
TRBV6-6,TRBJ2-3,NA,NA,TGTGCCAGCAGTCCGCCAAACACAGATACGCAGTATTTT,CASSPPNTDTQYF
TRBV6-5,TRBJ2-5,TRBD2,few,TGTGCCAGCACCTTGGCCATTGGACTAGTTGTGACCCAGTACTTC,CASTLAIGLVVTQYF
TRBV7-8,TRBJ2-5,NA,NA,TGTGCCAGCAGCTTAGAATGGGAGGGGGCAGAGACCCAGTACTTC,CASSLEWEGAETQYF
TRBV7-2,TRBJ2-2,NA,NA,TGTGCCAGCAGCTTACACATCGGGGAGCTGTTTTTT,CASSLHIGELFF
TRBV30,TRBJ2-7,NA,NA,TGTGCCTGGAGGTACTCCAGGGGGGGTGAGCAGTACTTC,CAWRYSRGGEQYF
TRBV30,TRBJ1-5,NA,few,TGTGCCTGGAGGGCATTGGGCAGGGACAATCAGCCCCAGCATTTT,CAWRALGRDNQPQHF
TRBV10-3,TRBJ2-7,NA,NA,TGTGCCGTCGGCGAAAGCTACGAGCAGTACTTC,CAVGESYEQYF
TRBV11-1,TRBJ2-7,NA,NA,TGTGCCAGCAGCCCGGGTGGGCGAGTGGACGAGCAGTACTTC,CASSPGGRVDEQYF
TRBV6-5,TRBJ2-7,NA,NA,TGTGCCAGCAGGTCGTCGGGGGAGGTCGAGCAGTACTTC,CASRSSGEVEQYF
TRBV19,TRBJ2-7,TRBD2,once,TGTGCCAGTAGTACAACCGGAGCGGGAAGAACCTACGAGCAGTACTTC,CASSTTGAGRTYEQYF
TRBV5-1,TRBJ2-1,NA,NA,TGCGCCAGCAGCTCAACAGGGTTTAATGAGCAGTTCTTC,CASSSTGFNEQFF
TRBV11-3,TRBJ2-3,TRBD2,NA,TGTGCCAGCAGCGTCTCCCTCGGCGGGAGCGCAGATACGCAGTATTTT,CASSVSLGGSADTQYF
TRBV28,TRBJ2-7,NA,NA,TGTGCCAGCAGTTTGGCCAGGGGGGTCTCCTACGAGCAGTACTTC,CASSLARGVSYEQYF
TRBV10-3,TRBJ2-7,TRBD2,NA,TGTGCCATCAGAGGTACCGCTAGCGGGATGGTGGGTAACTACGAGCAGTACTTC,CAIRGTASGMVGNYEQYF
TRBV30,TRBJ2-4,NA,NA,TGTGCCTGGTCGACTCTCCTAGGGAACAAAAACATTCAGTACTTC,CAWSTLLGNKNIQYF
TRBV14,TRBJ2-7,TRBD2,NA,TGTGCCAGCAGCCAAGCCTCTTTCATCGGACTAGCGGGAGAAGAGCAGTACTTC,CASSQASFIGLAGEEQYF
TRBV10-1,TRBJ2-7,TRBD1,once,TGCGCCAGCAGTGAGGACAGGGGGAGATACGAGCAGTACTTC,CASSEDRGRYEQYF
TRBV6-5,TRBJ2-7,NA,NA,TGTGCCAGCAGTTACTCTGCGGGGGAGCAGTACTTC,CASSYSAGEQYF
TRBV19,TRBJ2-2,NA,NA,TGTGCCAGTAGTATTTATGGGGGGACCGGAGTCGGGGAGCTGTTTTTT,CASSIYGGTGVGELFF
TRBV21-1,TRBJ2-3,NA,NA,TGTGCCAGCAGCAAAGGAACTAGCGGAGTCGGGGGAGATACGCAGTATTTT,CASSKGTSGVGGDTQYF
TRBV7-2,TRBJ1-2,NA,few,TGTGCCAGCAGCTCCGGACAGCCCGGGGGCTATGGCTACACCTTC,CASSSGQPGGYGYTF
TRBV5-1,TRBJ1-5,NA,NA,TGCGCCAGCAGGGGGGGGGAGTATCAGCCCCAGCATTTT,CASRGGEYQPQHF
TRBV19,TRBJ2-7,TRBD2,few,TGTGCCAGTAGTCAGTCAGGCGGGAGGGTTTACGAGCAGTACTTC,CASSQSGGRVYEQYF